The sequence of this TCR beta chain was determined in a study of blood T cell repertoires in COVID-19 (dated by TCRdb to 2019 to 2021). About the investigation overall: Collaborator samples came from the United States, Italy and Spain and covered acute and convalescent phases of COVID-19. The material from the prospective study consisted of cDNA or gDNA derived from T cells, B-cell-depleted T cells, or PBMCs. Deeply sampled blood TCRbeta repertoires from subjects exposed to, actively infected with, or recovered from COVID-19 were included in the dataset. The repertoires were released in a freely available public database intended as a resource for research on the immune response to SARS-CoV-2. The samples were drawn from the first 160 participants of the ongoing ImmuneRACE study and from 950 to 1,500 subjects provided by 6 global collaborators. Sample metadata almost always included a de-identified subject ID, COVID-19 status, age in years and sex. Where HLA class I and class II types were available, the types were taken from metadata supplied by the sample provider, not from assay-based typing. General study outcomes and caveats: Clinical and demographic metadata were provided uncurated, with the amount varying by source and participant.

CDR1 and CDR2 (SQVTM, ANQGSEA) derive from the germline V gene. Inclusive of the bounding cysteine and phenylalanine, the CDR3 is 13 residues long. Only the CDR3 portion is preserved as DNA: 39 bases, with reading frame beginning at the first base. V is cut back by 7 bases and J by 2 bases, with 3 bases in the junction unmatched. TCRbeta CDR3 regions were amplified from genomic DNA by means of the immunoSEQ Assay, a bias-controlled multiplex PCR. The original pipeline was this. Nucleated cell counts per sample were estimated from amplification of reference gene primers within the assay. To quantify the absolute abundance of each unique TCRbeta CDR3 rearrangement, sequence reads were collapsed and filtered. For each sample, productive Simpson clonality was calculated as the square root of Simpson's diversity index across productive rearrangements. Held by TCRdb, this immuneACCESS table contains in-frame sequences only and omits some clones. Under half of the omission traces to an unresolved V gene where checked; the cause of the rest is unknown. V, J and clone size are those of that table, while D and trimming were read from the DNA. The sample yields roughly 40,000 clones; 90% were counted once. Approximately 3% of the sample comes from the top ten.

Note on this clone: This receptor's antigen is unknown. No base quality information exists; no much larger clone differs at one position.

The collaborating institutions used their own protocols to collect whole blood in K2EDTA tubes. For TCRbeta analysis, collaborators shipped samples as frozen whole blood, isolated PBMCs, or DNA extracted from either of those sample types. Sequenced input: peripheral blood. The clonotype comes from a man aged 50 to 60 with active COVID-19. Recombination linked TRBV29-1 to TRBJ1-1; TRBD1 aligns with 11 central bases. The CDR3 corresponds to CSGGQGENTEAFF. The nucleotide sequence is TGCAGCGGGGGACAGGGGGAAAACACTGAAGCTTTCTTT.